This T cell receptor (beta chain) is drawn from a study of CXCR3-negative and CXCR3-positive naive CD8 T cells. Study-level information: The TRB read total, about 130 million, broke down to about 1.5 +/- 0.3 million reads per library. General study points: Similar levels of surface CD5 were seen between naive subsets; TCR strength was inferred from TRB CDR3 properties. The study found that naive CXCR3-negative and CXCR3-positive cells shared TRBV-TRBJ usage, while memory cells differed. CXCR3-positive naive cells carried more hydrophobic TRB CDR3s than CXCR3-negative naive cells did.

Points on this clonotype: What it binds is unknown.

UMI-labeled TRB cDNA libraries were prepared by 5' RACE. TCRdb reworked the 5' RACE reads into one entry per CDR3 protein, no DNA. This sample's table reports approximately 140,000 distinct CDR3 sequences. Naive CD8+ T cells were CD45RO-CCR7+CD27+CD95-. The CDR3 has 16 amino acids. Germline-derived CDR1 and CDR2 are MNHEY and SMNVEV (reference sequence). The specimen was naive CXCR3+ CD8+ T cells from blood. Subset noted: CD45RO-CCR7+CD27+CD95- naive CD8+ T cells expressing CXCR3 (TNR3+). V usage is TRBV27 and J usage is TRBJ2-2; absent DNA, TCRdb's TRBD1 call cannot be checked. The clonotype was recovered from a human donor in good health. Some clones in this sample may be carry-over from other donors' samples. This CDR3 reads CASSTRQGAGTGELFF.